The next 14 T cell receptor beta chains were all read from a single sample in a study of blood T cell repertoires in COVID-19. Libraries were prepared by immunoSEQ multiplex PCR; TCRdb keeps only in-frame clonotypes and omits some of them. The table records 130,000 or so clones, roughly four fifths of them present only once. The specimen sequenced was PBMCs or T cells enriched from blood (not recorded which). These receptors were taken from a man aged 30 to 39 who had recovered from COVID-19.

The J gene is TRBJ2-3, the V gene TRBV28; 10 nucleotides line up with TRBD1. The germline V gene has CDR1 MDHEN and CDR2 SYDVKM. After removal of 5 bases from V and 3 bases from J, the junction contained 2 bases not matched to a gene. The CDR3 covers 14 residues. Here the CDR3 DNA reads TGTGCCAGCAGTCGGGACAGGGGAACAGATACGCAGTATTTT. Amino acids: CASSRDRGTDTQYF.

This clone was seen a handful of times. The chain joins TRBV5-1 to TRBJ2-7; D is possibly TRBD2 (6 bases). V gave up 5 bases and J gave up 0 bases, with 18 bases separating them. Looked up from germline, CDR1 is SGHRS and CDR2 is YFSETQ. The CDR3 sequence is 16 residues long. CDR3 in amino acids: CASSPGVRSSSYEQYF. As DNA, the CDR3 is TGCGCCAGCAGTCCGGGGGTCAGGTCAAGCTCCTACGAGCAGTACTTC.

This clone was recorded a few times. The rearrangement joins TRBV30 to TRBJ2-7; the match to TRBD1 covers 8 bases. CDR3 length: 14 amino acids. The ends lost 7 bases at V and 2 bases at J; junction bases unmatched: 10. Germline CDR1 GTSNPN, CDR2 SVGIG (reference sequence). The CDR3 DNA reads TGTGCCTTCCAGATTCCGGGACAGGCCTACGAGCAGTACTTC. It encodes CAFQIPGQAYEQYF.

The gene calls are TRBV5-6 and TRBJ2-3; 8 bases align to TRBD1. In germline, CDR1 is SGHDT, CDR2 YYEEEE. The CDR3 length is 16 residues. The junction had 7 bases not matched to a gene; V was cut back by 1 base and J by 3 bases. Here the CDR3 reads CASSLFGQGRTDTQYF. The DNA for the CDR3 is TGTGCCAGCAGCTTGTTTGGACAGGGCCGAACAGATACGCAGTATTTT.

The rearrangement links TRBV2 to TRBJ1-2, with 11 bases lining up with TRBD1. The CDR3 loop spans 15 amino acids. Losses at the gene ends were 11 bases for V and 6 bases for J; bases not matched to a gene: 14. Germline-derived CDR1 and CDR2 are SNHLY and FYNNEI. The CDR3 here is CAVFIMDRGQHGYTF. The DNA of the CDR3 is TGTGCCGTCTTTATTATGGACAGGGGGCAACATGGCTACACCTTC.

The chain uses TRBV30 and TRBJ2-7, with 12 bases fitting TRBD2. Looked up from germline, CDR1 is GTSNPN and CDR2 is SVGIG (reference sequence). V lost 1 base to trimming and J lost 2 bases; unmatched junction nucleotides: 9. The CDR3 sequence is 17 residues long. This chain's CDR3 is CAWSGLAGGPSAYEQYF. The CDR3 DNA is TGTGCCTGGAGTGGTCTAGCGGGAGGGCCATCCGCCTACGAGCAGTACTTC. Full variable domain (missing parts from reference TRBV30 and TRBJ2-7): SQTIHQWPATLVQPVGSPLSLECTVEGTSNPNLYWYRQAAGRGLQLLFYSVGIGQISSEVPQNLSASRPQDRQFILSSKKLLLSDSGFYLCAWSGLAGGPSAYEQYFGPGTRLTVT.

This clone was detected once. This chain uses TRBV19 with TRBJ2-7; 9 bases fit TRBD1. The CDR3 is made up of 14 amino acids. Trimming took 7 bases from V and 3 from J; bases not matched to a gene: 7. From germline, CDR1 is LNHDA and CDR2 SQIVND (reference sequence). CDR3 nucleotides: TGTGCCAGTACCTCGGGACAGGGCTTCTACGAGCAGTACTTC. Translated: CASTSGQGFYEQYF.

The chain recombines TRBV14 with TRBJ2-7, with TRBD1 as a possible D gene (7 bases). Trimming left V 4 bases short and J 7 bases short, with 17 bases between. The CDR3 spans 14 residues. In germline, CDR1 is SGHDN, CDR2 FVKESK. Here the CDR3 DNA reads TGTGCCAGCAGCCCCAGGCAGGGGGGTTTTGAGCAGTACTTC. Protein product: CASSPRQGGFEQYF.

The J gene is TRBJ1-1, the V gene TRBV6-5; 7 nucleotides align to TRBD1. With 6 bases clipped from V and 0 bases from J, the junction kept 7 bases outside the gene matches. This CDR3 spans 15 amino acids. The germline gives CDR1 MNHEY, CDR2 SVGAGI. The CDR3: CASRPGQAVNTEAFF. The CDR3 DNA reads TGTGCCAGCAGGCCTGGACAGGCTGTGAACACTGAAGCTTTCTTT.

The rearrangement joins TRBV7-2 to TRBJ2-1, with 9 bases matching TRBD1. Germline lookup yields CDR1 SGHTA and CDR2 FQGNSA. The V segment lost 3 bases and the J segment 5 bases; nucleotides outside the gene matches: 5. The CDR3 covers 15 residues. The CDR3 loop reads CASSFNRGPNNEQFF. In DNA form, the CDR3 reads TGTGCCAGCAGCTTCAACAGGGGGCCGAACAATGAGCAGTTCTTC.

CDR3 sequence: CASSLSTGFTFF. CDR3 nucleotide sequence: TGTGCCAGCAGCTTAAGTACAGGGTTCACTTTCTTT. V and J are TRBV11-2 and TRBJ1-1, with a possible D match to TRBD1 (6 bases). V dropped 2 bases and J dropped 12 bases, with 13 bases sitting between them. Germline V gene data show CDR1 as SGHAT and CDR2 as FQNNGV. The CDR3 is made up of 12 amino acids. Variable domain in full (rest from reference TRBV11-2 and TRBJ1-1): EAGVAQSPRYKIIEKRQSVAFWCNPISGHATLYWYQQILGQGPKLLIQFQNNGVVDDSQLPKDRFSAERLKGVDSTLKIQPAKLEDSAVYLCASSLSTGFTFFGQGTRLTVV.

The chain combines TRBV5-5 with TRBJ2-3; a weak D match, TRBD1 (6 bases). With 4 bases removed from V and 11 bases from J, the gap between germline ends came to 26 bases. CDR1 and CDR2 (germline): SGHKS, YYEKEE (reference sequence). This CDR3 is 16 amino acids long. The chain's CDR3 is CASSETGTNPLIEQYF. CDR3 DNA sequence: TGTGCCAGCAGCGAAACCGGGACAAACCCCCTAATAGAGCAGTATTTT.

This chain joins TRBV5-1 and TRBJ1-6; the D gene is possibly TRBD1 (5 bases). Trimming took 4 bases from V and 13 from J, leaving 18 bases between them. The germline V gene has CDR1 SGHRS and CDR2 YFSETQ. The CDR3 length is 14 residues. The CDR3 loop is CASSPGSGPGPLHF. CDR3 nucleotides: TGCGCCAGCAGCCCTGGCTCAGGGCCCGGGCCCCTCCACTTT.

This rearrangement joins TRBV9 to TRBJ1-3, with TRBD1 as a possible D gene (5 bases). Germline values: CDR1 SGDLS, CDR2 YYNGEE. Trimming shortened V by 4 bases and J by 8 bases, and 19 bases separated the two germline ends. The CDR3 contains 15 residues. CDR3 in amino acids: CASSLRAAQGDTIYF. Here the CDR3 DNA reads TGTGCCAGCAGCCTCAGGGCAGCCCAAGGGGACACCATATATTTT.